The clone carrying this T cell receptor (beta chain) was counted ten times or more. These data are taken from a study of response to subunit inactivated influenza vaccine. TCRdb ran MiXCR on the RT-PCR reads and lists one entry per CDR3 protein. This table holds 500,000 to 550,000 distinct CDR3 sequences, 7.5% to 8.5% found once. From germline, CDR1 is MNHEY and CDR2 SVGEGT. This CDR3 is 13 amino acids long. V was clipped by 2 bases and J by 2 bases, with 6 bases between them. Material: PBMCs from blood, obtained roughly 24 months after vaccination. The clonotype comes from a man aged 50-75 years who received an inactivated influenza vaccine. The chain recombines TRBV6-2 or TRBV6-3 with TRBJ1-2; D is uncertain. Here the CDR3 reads CASSYDNNYGYTF. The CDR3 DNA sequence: TGTGCCAGCAGTTACGACAACAACTATGGCTACACCTTC.